The rows below give T cell receptor beta chains drawn from one sample of a study of CD8 T cells in ankylosing spondylitis. TCRdb reanalysed the 5' RACE reads using MiXCR and keeps one entry per CDR3 protein. Among fewer than 400,000 distinct CDR3 sequences, about 15% were seen once, and the ten largest hold 1.1%. Sequenced: blood, either unsorted or a sorted T cell fraction (not recorded which). All receptors come from a male donor with ankylosing spondylitis or in good health (not recorded which). CDR3s include the opening cysteine and the closing phenylalanine or tryptophan. The D gene is left open where the match is weak. Rows may omit the clone size; those that give it use once, few, many or a size class.

>NA|TRBV7-9|TRBJ1-2|NA
CASSVNRVSNYGYTF
TGTGCCAGCAGCGTAAACAGAGTATCTAACTATGGCTACACCTTC
>NA|TRBV5-1|TRBJ1-2|few
CASSLAGGGQDGYTF
TGCGCCAGCAGCTTGGCCGGGGGAGGGCAGGACGGCTACACCTTC
>NA|TRBV4-1|TRBJ2-2|NA
CASSQDRWGSGLFF
TGCGCCAGCAGCCAAGATCGATGGGGGAGTGGGCTGTTTTTT
>NA|TRBV12-3/TRBV12-4|TRBJ1-5|NA
CASSPGTRNQPQHF
TGTGCCAGCAGCCCCGGGACACGCAATCAGCCCCAGCATTTT
>NA|TRBV18|TRBJ1-2|NA
CASSPTRGQDYGYTF
TGTGCCAGCTCACCTACCCGGGGTCAGGACTATGGCTACACCTTC
>NA|TRBV5-1|TRBJ2-4|few
CASSLDRDQNIQYF
TGCGCCAGCAGCTTGGACAGGGATCAAAACATTCAGTACTTC
>NA|TRBV14|TRBJ2-3|NA
CASSQEARRSTDTQYF
TGTGCCAGCAGCCAAGAGGCTCGTCGGAGCACAGATACGCAGTATTTT
>NA|TRBV10-1|TRBJ2-1|NA
CASSARAANEQFF
TGCGCCAGCAGTGCCCGGGCAGCCAATGAGCAGTTCTTC
>NA|TRBV10-3|TRBJ2-3|few
CAISESRGADTQYF
TGTGCCATCAGTGAGTCGAGGGGGGCAGATACGCAGTATTTT
>NA|TRBV11-2|TRBJ2-3|few
CASILDWRTDTQYF
TGTGCCAGCATCCTAGACTGGAGAACAGATACGCAGTATTTT
>NA|TRBV5-1|TRBJ1-4|few
CASSGTTNEKLFF
TGCGCCAGCAGTGGGACAACTAATGAAAAACTGTTTTTT
>NA|TRBV5-5|TRBJ2-2|NA
CASSLAKEPNTGELFF
TGTGCCAGCAGCTTGGCTAAAGAACCCAACACCGGGGAGCTATTTTTT
>NA|TRBV12-3/TRBV12-4|TRBJ2-3|NA
CASSLRTRGDTQYF
TGTGCCAGCAGTTTAAGGACGCGGGGAGATACGCAGTATTTT
>NA|TRBV12-3/TRBV12-4|TRBJ1-2|NA
CASSIRGLVDYGYTF
TGTGCCAGCAGCATCCGGGGGTTGGTGGACTATGGCTACACCTTC
>TRBD1|TRBV12-5|TRBJ2-1|NA
CASGLVLGDRGPNEQFF
TGTGCTAGTGGTTTGGTGCTTGGGGACAGGGGTCCCAATGAGCAGTTCTTC
>TRBD1|TRBV5-1|TRBJ2-7|NA
CASSLGTGALDEQYF
TGCGCCAGCAGCTTAGGGACAGGGGCACTGGACGAGCAGTACTTC
>TRBD2|TRBV2|TRBJ2-2|few
CASKSGRRGAGELFF
TGTGCCAGCAAGTCGGGGCGACGGGGGGCCGGGGAGCTGTTTTTT